These T cell receptor beta chains were read from a single sample in a study of blood T cell repertoires in COVID-19. Assay: immunoSEQ multiplex PCR; the TCRdb copy retains only in-frame clones and omits some. The sample carries fewer than 250,000 clones, 87% recorded once. Sequencing was performed on PBMCs or T cells enriched from blood (not recorded which). The receptors stem from a woman aged 30 to 39 with acute COVID-19. CDR3s include the opening cysteine and the closing phenylalanine or tryptophan. A D gene is named only where the DNA matches it firmly. Clone size, where shown, is once, few, many, or a class for clones that have expanded.

CDR3 DNA	CDR3 protein	J gene	D gene	clone size	V gene	CDR3 length
TGCGCCAGCAGCCAGTATCTCGGGGGGGCGTTTAAGGAGCAGTACTTC	CASSQYLGGAFKEQYF	TRBJ2-7	TRBD2	-	TRBV4-1	16
TGTGCCTGGAGGTTTAGTTTTTCGAGGGGGACGCGACGACCGATTCTAGATACGCAGTATTTT	CAWRFSFSRGTRRPILDTQYF	TRBJ2-3	-	-	TRBV30	21
TGTGCCAGCAGTGATACAGCGGGGAGGACCTACAATGAGCAGTTCTTC	CASSDTAGRTYNEQFF	TRBJ2-1	TRBD2	-	TRBV6-1	16
TGTGCCAGCAGCGTGATAGGGGGGGAGAAAACTGAGCAGTTCTTC	CASSVIGGEKTEQFF	TRBJ2-1	-	once	TRBV27	15
TGTGCCAGCAGTTACCGGGAAGGGAACACTGAAGCTTTCTTT	CASSYREGNTEAFF	TRBJ1-1	-	-	TRBV6-5	14
TGTGCCAGCAGTGACGACAGGGCGGGACAGCCCCAGCATTTT	CASSDDRAGQPQHF	TRBJ1-5	TRBD1	-	TRBV6-2/TRBV6-3	14
TGTGCCAGTAGCCCGTCAGGGGGGTCCTACGAGCAGTACTTC	CASSPSGGSYEQYF	TRBJ2-7	-	-	TRBV19	14
TGTGCCAGCAGCAAAAGGAGGTGGACGGAGGAGGGAGTTTTGGACCAAGAGACCCAGTACTTC	CASSKRRWTEEGVLDQETQYF	TRBJ2-5	-	-	TRBV21-1	21
TGCGCCAGCACCCCCTGGGTTCAGGCAGGGGGCTATGGCTACACCTTC	CASTPWVQAGGYGYTF	TRBJ1-2	TRBD1	-	TRBV5-1	16
TGTGCCAGCAGCACACGGGCCCGGGAGGGCACTGAAGCTTTCTTT	CASSTRAREGTEAFF	TRBJ1-1	-	-	TRBV5-5	15
TGTGCCAGCAGCTTAGCGGCGGGAGGGTCCGGAAAACTGTTTTTT	CASSLAAGGSGKLFF	TRBJ1-4	-	-	TRBV7-9	15
TGTGCCAGCAGCTTTGGAGGGACAGATACGCAGTATTTT	CASSFGGTDTQYF	TRBJ2-3	-	-	TRBV11-2	13
TGCGCCAGCAGCCAAAAGGGAAGTAAGGGGATCTATACTGAAGCTTTCTTT	CASSQKGSKGIYTEAFF	TRBJ1-1	-	-	TRBV4-1	17
TGTGCCAGCAGCTCCCAGGGGGCAGGACAGCCCCAGCATTTT	CASSSQGAGQPQHF	TRBJ1-5	TRBD1	-	TRBV7-2	14
TGTGCCAGCAGCTTAGCCCCAGGGGGTGCCCTCCCTGAAGCTTTCTTT	CASSLAPGGALPEAFF	TRBJ1-1	TRBD1	-	TRBV7-9	16
TGTGCCAGCAGCACGGGAGTTTTTTCCTCTGGGGCCAACGTCCTGACTTTC	CASSTGVFSSGANVLTF	TRBJ2-6	-	-	TRBV21-1	17
TGTGCCAGCAGCTTCCGGGACAGGGGAAACTATGGCTACACCTTC	CASSFRDRGNYGYTF	TRBJ1-2	TRBD1	-	TRBV7-9	15
TGTGCCAGCAGCCTAGCGGGGGGGAATGAGCAGTTCTTC	CASSLAGGNEQFF	TRBJ2-1	TRBD2	-	TRBV5-4	13
TGTGCCATCAGTAACTCCGGGACAGGGAACGAAAAACTGTTTTTT	CAISNSGTGNEKLFF	TRBJ1-4	TRBD1	-	TRBV10-3	15
TGTGCCAGCAGTGAAGACGACAGGGTGGAAAAACTGTTTTTT	CASSEDDRVEKLFF	TRBJ1-4	TRBD1	-	TRBV6-1	14